This is a list of T cell receptor beta chains from one sample in a study of T cell responses to AZD1222 COVID-19 vaccine. TCRdb keeps only in-frame clones here, not all; method: immunoSEQ multiplex PCR. The sample has some 150,000 clones, around nine tenths seen once. The specimen comprised peripheral blood, sampled on day 0 of AZD1222 vaccination. These TCRs come from an adult in good health. CDR3s include the opening cysteine and the closing phenylalanine or tryptophan. Fields, in order: V gene, J gene, D gene, clone size, CDR3 protein, CDR3 DNA. D genes are given only for firm matches. Clone size appears in some rows only: once, few, many, or a class for an expanded clone.

TRBV9,TRBJ2-1,.,.,CASSPFGGRPSSYNEQFF,TGTGCCAGCAGCCCCTTTGGGGGCCGACCTAGCTCCTACAATGAGCAGTTCTTC
TRBV2,TRBJ1-2,.,few,CASTPNANGAGGYTF,TGTGCCAGCACCCCTAACGCCAACGGGGCAGGGGGCTACACCTTC
TRBV7-2,TRBJ1-1,.,.,CASSLVGLNTEAFF,TGTGCCAGCAGTTTGGTGGGTTTGAACACTGAAGCTTTCTTT
TRBV3-1/TRBV3-2,TRBJ2-5,TRBD2,.,CASTLAGETQYF,TGTGCCAGCACACTAGCGGGAGAGACCCAGTACTTC
TRBV7-9,TRBJ1-1,.,.,CASSLEGNMNTEAFF,TGTGCCAGCAGCTTAGAGGGTAATATGAACACTGAAGCTTTCTTT
TRBV10-1,TRBJ1-2,.,.,CASNALQESHREMNWGYTF,TGCGCCAGCAATGCCCTCCAAGAAAGTCACCGGGAGATGAACTGGGGCTACACCTTC
TRBV19,TRBJ1-2,TRBD1,.,CASTPGQQIYGYTF,TGTGCCAGTACCCCGGGACAGCAAATCTATGGCTACACCTTC
TRBV5-8,TRBJ2-5,TRBD1,.,CASSGGQRQETQYF,TGTGCCAGCAGCGGGGGACAGCGGCAAGAGACCCAGTACTTC
TRBV5-4,TRBJ2-7,TRBD1,.,CASSYRTGGFYEQYF,TGTGCCAGCAGTTATCGGACAGGGGGCTTTTACGAGCAGTACTTC
TRBV7-9,TRBJ2-1,.,.,CASSLGGPPYNEQFF,TGTGCCAGCAGCTTAGGGGGGCCGCCCTACAATGAGCAGTTCTTC
TRBV27,TRBJ2-1,TRBD2,.,CASSFLSSGRNNEQFF,TGTGCCAGCAGTTTTCTATCTAGCGGGAGAAACAATGAGCAGTTCTTC
TRBV12-3/TRBV12-4,TRBJ1-5,.,.,CASSLTTGQPQHF,TGTGCCAGCAGTCTTACGACTGGTCAGCCCCAGCATTTT
TRBV5-1,TRBJ1-1,TRBD1,.,CASSLGTGGPEAFF,TGCGCCAGCAGCTTGGGGACAGGGGGACCTGAAGCTTTCTTT
TRBV5-1,TRBJ1-1,TRBD1,once,CASSWDRNTEAFF,TGCGCCAGCAGCTGGGACAGGAACACTGAAGCTTTCTTT
TRBV6-2/TRBV6-3,TRBJ2-7,.,once,CASSYGLPYYEQYF,TGTGCCAGCAGTTACGGCCTACCTTACTACGAGCAGTACTTC
TRBV2,TRBJ1-1,.,.,CASTRTFGAFF,TGTGCCAGCACCCGGACCTTCGGAGCTTTCTTT
TRBV6-6,TRBJ1-2,TRBD1,.,CASSPPLGGTGGYGYTF,TGTGCCAGCAGTCCCCCTTTAGGAGGGACAGGAGGCTATGGCTACACCTTC
TRBV7-9,TRBJ2-7,TRBD2,.,CASSSRLAVKYEQYF,TGTGCCAGCAGCTCCCGACTAGCGGTAAAGTACGAGCAGTACTTC
TRBV5-6,TRBJ1-5,.,.,CASSLGGGPGDF,TGTGCCAGCAGCTTAGGGGGAGGACCCGGGGATTTT
TRBV4-1,TRBJ1-1,.,.,CASSQGGIAEAFF,TGCGCCAGCAGCCAAGGGGGTATAGCTGAAGCTTTCTTT
TRBV7-9,TRBJ1-1,.,.,CASSQTHTEAFF,TGTGCCAGCAGCCAAACGCACACTGAAGCTTTCTTT
TRBV3-1/TRBV3-2,TRBJ1-1,.,.,CASSRSPRTLRYTEAFF,TGTGCCAGCAGCCGCAGTCCACGGACCCTACGTTACACTGAAGCTTTCTTT
TRBV6-2/TRBV6-3,TRBJ2-3,.,.,CASSYGGLWDTQYF,TGTGCCAGCAGTTACGGAGGACTGTGGGATACGCAGTATTTT
TRBV5-1,TRBJ1-1,.,.,CASSLAGENTEAFF,TGCGCCAGCAGCTTGGCAGGGGAGAACACTGAAGCTTTCTTT
TRBV4-3,TRBJ2-1,TRBD2,.,CASSQEASGINEQFF,TGCGCCAGCAGCCAAGAAGCTAGCGGGATCAATGAGCAGTTCTTC
TRBV6-6,TRBJ2-1,TRBD2,.,CASSYSLAGGAYEQFF,TGTGCCAGCAGCTACTCCTTAGCGGGGGGGGCCTATGAGCAGTTCTTC
TRBV20-1,TRBJ2-7,.,.,CSASPSLTYEQYF,TGCAGTGCTAGTCCTAGCCTCACCTACGAGCAGTACTTC
TRBV6-6,TRBJ2-7,TRBD2,.,CASSYSGSGVSYEQYF,TGTGCCAGCAGTTACTCGGGTAGCGGGGTTTCCTACGAGCAGTACTTC
TRBV4-3,TRBJ1-5,.,few,CASSQDTTQPQHF,TGCGCCAGCAGCCAAGATACGACTCAGCCCCAGCATTTT
TRBV28,TRBJ1-5,TRBD1,.,CASSSGQRNQPQHF,TGTGCCAGCAGTTCGGGACAGCGCAATCAGCCCCAGCATTTT
TRBV27,TRBJ2-1,TRBD2,once,CASSHSGGNNEQFF,TGTGCCAGCAGTCACTCGGGGGGGAACAATGAGCAGTTCTTC
TRBV29-1,TRBJ2-1,.,.,CSVEDFAGRTLDEQFF,TGCAGCGTTGAAGATTTTGCCGGCAGGACCCTCGATGAGCAGTTCTTC
TRBV4-1,TRBJ1-5,.,.,CASSHTGSNQPQHF,TGCGCCAGCAGCCATACAGGGAGCAATCAGCCCCAGCATTTT
TRBV7-3,TRBJ2-1,.,.,CASSREGYNEQFF,TGTGCCAGCAGCCGCGAGGGTTACAATGAGCAGTTCTTC
TRBV5-1,TRBJ1-2,TRBD1,.,CASSSGQGAYGYTF,TGCGCCAGCAGCTCCGGACAGGGCGCCTATGGCTACACCTTC
TRBV2,TRBJ1-5,.,.,CASSDRDQPQHF,TGTGCCAGCAGTGATAGGGACCAGCCCCAGCATTTT
TRBV7-9,TRBJ2-5,TRBD2,.,CASSSSGGLQETQYF,TGTGCCAGCAGCTCTAGCGGGGGGTTACAAGAGACCCAGTACTTC
TRBV5-1,TRBJ2-7,.,.,CASSAEYEQYF,TGCGCCAGCTCGGCTGAGTACGAGCAGTACTTC
TRBV28,TRBJ2-7,.,.,CASSMDVRGYEQYF,TGTGCCAGCAGTATGGATGTACGGGGGTACGAGCAGTACTTC
TRBV4-1,TRBJ1-1,TRBD1,.,CASTTGGAGSTEAFF,TGCGCCAGCACCACAGGGGGCGCCGGCTCCACTGAAGCTTTCTTT
TRBV6-2/TRBV6-3,TRBJ2-1,TRBD2,many,CASSLTTGGNEQFF,TGTGCCAGCAGCCTAACAACCGGGGGGAATGAGCAGTTCTTC
TRBV20-1,TRBJ1-1,.,.,CSASPGPPNTEAFF,TGCAGTGCTAGTCCCGGGCCGCCGAACACTGAAGCTTTCTTT
TRBV5-4,TRBJ2-3,.,.,CASSLTSGPDTQYF,TGTGCCAGCAGCTTGACCAGTGGACCAGATACGCAGTATTTT
TRBV6-2/TRBV6-3,TRBJ2-1,TRBD2,.,CASSYSSSGRGQFF,TGTGCCAGCAGTTACTCCAGTAGCGGGAGGGGGCAGTTCTTC
TRBV19,TRBJ2-7,.,.,CASSMEIGGSYEQYF,TGTGCCAGTAGTATGGAGATAGGGGGCTCCTACGAGCAGTACTTC
TRBV7-3,TRBJ1-1,.,.,CASGRTANTEAFF,TGTGCCAGCGGACGGACAGCGAACACTGAAGCTTTCTTT
TRBV4-1,TRBJ2-2,.,.,CASSQVLNTGELFF,TGCGCCAGCAGCCAAGTTCTGAACACCGGGGAGCTGTTTTTT